A single sample is the source of the 29 T cell receptor beta chains below, sequenced in a study of shared clonotypes between healthy human individuals. Naive CD8 populations comprised CD45RO-negative cells positively selected for CCR7, excluding terminally differentiated effector memory CD45RA+ cells. Clones were read by immunoSEQ multiplex PCR, and TCRdb kept only the in-frame ones, dropping some. The data show millions of clones, roughly 95% seen once. Sample: naive CD8+ T cells sorted from blood. Every receptor here comes from a man between 18 and 29 years old in good health.

The CDR3: CASSIGSNQPQHF. CDR3 bases: TGTGCCAGCAGCATAGGGAGCAATCAGCCCCAGCATTTT. The J gene is TRBJ1-5, the V gene TRBV27; D remains ambiguous. The germline gives CDR1 MNHEY, CDR2 SMNVEV (reference sequence). The CDR3 length is 13 residues. Deletions cut 6 bases from V and 1 base from J, with 7 bases between.

This clone showed up just once. The chain is built from TRBV28 and TRBJ2-2; no reliable D call. Germline lookup yields CDR1 MDHEN and CDR2 SYDVKM. V was pared by 2 bases and J by 5 bases, with 9 bases between. This CDR3 region has 14 residues. The DNA for the CDR3 is TGTGCCAGCAGTTTACCCACGGTTACCGGGGAGCTGTTTTTT. Its protein product is CASSLPTVTGELFF.

This clone was seen only once. The genes are TRBV6-5 and TRBJ2-2; 11 positions match TRBD2. Germline V gene data show CDR1 as MNHEY and CDR2 as SVGAGI. With V trimmed by 2 bases and J by 6 bases, 5 bases remained unmatched. The CDR3 has 16 residues. CDR3 loop: CASSYASSGRPGELFF. The CDR3 DNA is TGTGCCAGCAGTTACGCTTCTAGCGGGAGGCCCGGGGAGCTGTTTTTT.

The chain links TRBV7-6 to TRBJ2-7; D not resolved. With 5 bases removed from V and 2 bases from J, the gap between germline ends came to 13 bases. The CDR3 length is 14 residues. From germline, CDR1 is SGHVS and CDR2 FNYEAQ. Here the CDR3 reads CASSASRSPYEQYF. Here the CDR3 DNA reads TGTGCCAGCAGCGCCTCCCGTTCACCCTACGAGCAGTACTTC.

This clone showed up just once. V is TRBV11-2 and J is TRBJ1-4; 8 nucleotides line up with TRBD1. This CDR3 region has 15 residues. Germline CDR1 and CDR2: SGHAT and FQNNGV. J lost 10 bases, V lost 10 bases, and 17 bases had no gene match. The CDR3 loop reads CATDPWTGCCRKLFF. CDR3 bases: TGTGCCACGGACCCTTGGACAGGGTGTTGCAGAAAACTGTTTTTT.

The chain is built from TRBV5-4 and TRBJ2-7; 8 bases agree with TRBD1. Trimming at V came to 4 bases and at J to 7 bases, leaving 7 bases not matched to a gene. Germline V gene lookup returns CDR1 SGHNT and CDR2 YYREEE (reference sequence). This CDR3 is built from 13 residues. The DNA for the CDR3 is TGTGCCAGCAGCCCGACAGGGGTGAGGGAGCAGTACTTC. Translating it yields CASSPTGVREQYF. Combining the CDR3 with reference TRBV5-4 and TRBJ2-7 gives the whole variable domain ETGVTQSPTHLIKTRGQQVTLRCSSQSGHNTVSWYQQALGQGPQFIFQYYREEENGRGNFPPRFSGLQFPNYSSELNVNALELDDSALYLCASSPTGVREQYFGPGTRLTVT.

This chain joins TRBV13 and TRBJ2-7; TRBD2 matches at 7 bases. The germline CDR1 and CDR2 sequences are PRHDT and FYEKMQ (reference sequence). CDR3 length: 14 amino acids. V lost 6 bases to trimming and J lost 2 bases; unmatched junction nucleotides: 7. DNA of the CDR3: TGTGCCAGCAGTAGATGGGGGGGACCCTACGAGCAGTACTTC. It codes for CASSRWGGPYEQYF.

The chain carries TRBV28 and TRBJ2-7; 10 nucleotides agree with TRBD1. V shed 5 bases and J 0 bases; nucleotides not matched to a gene: 7. Germline lookup yields CDR1 MDHEN and CDR2 SYDVKM. This CDR3 has 16 residues. The CDR3 bases are TGTGCCAGCAGTATCGCAGGACAGGGGGGCTCCTACGAGCAGTACTTC. This encodes CASSIAGQGGSYEQYF. Together with reference TRBV28 and TRBJ2-7, the CDR3 gives the full variable domain: DVKVTQSSRYLVKRTGEKVFLECVQDMDHENMFWYRQDPGLGLRLIYFSYDVKMKEKGDIPEGYSVSREKKERFSLILESASTNQTSMYLCASSIAGQGGSYEQYFGPGTRLTVT.

This clone was seen just once. This chain links TRBV7-2 with TRBJ2-7; D is ambiguous. Germline V CDR1 and CDR2: SGHTA, FQGNSA. The CDR3 has 13 residues. V lost 1 base and J 2 bases, leaving 6 bases between the germline ends. The CDR3 nucleotides are TGTGCCAGCAGCTTAGACAGCGCCTACGAGCAGTACTTC. Protein product: CASSLDSAYEQYF.

The chain uses TRBV5-6 and TRBJ1-2, with a weak D call TRBD1 (5 bases). The CDR3 is made up of 14 amino acids. CDR1 is SGHDT, CDR2 YYEEEE, per germline. Trimming pared 4 bases from V and 0 bases from J, leaving 10 bases between. CDR3 in DNA: TGTGCCAGCAGCCCGGACATAACTAACTATGGCTACACCTTC. This sequence encodes CASSPDITNYGYTF.

This chain connects TRBV18 to TRBJ1-1; TRBD1 matches at 9 bases. Germline-derived CDR1 and CDR2 are KGHSH and LQKENI. Unmatched junction bases numbered 9, after V lost 5 bases and J lost 5 bases. The CDR3 has 15 amino acids. CDR3 loop: CASSTTGQGGTEAFF. In nucleotides, the CDR3 is TGTGCCAGCTCAACAACGGGACAGGGAGGTACTGAAGCTTTCTTT. The variable domain in full, with the rest retrieved from reference TRBV18 and TRBJ1-1, is NAGVMQNPRHLVRRRGQEARLRCSPMKGHSHVYWYRQLPEEGLKFMVYLQKENIIDESGMPKERFSAEFPKEGPSILRIQQVVRGDSAAYFCASSTTGQGGTEAFFGQGTRLTVV.

CDR3 DNA: TGTGCCAGCAGCACGGACACAGACTACAATGAGCAGTTCTTC. Protein product: CASSTDTDYNEQFF. The chain has TRBV6-5 and TRBJ2-1; D possibly corresponds to TRBD1 (5 bases). The CDR3 totals 14 residues. V was cut by 6 bases and J by 3 bases, with 12 bases left in between. Germline V CDR1 and CDR2: MNHEY, SVGAGI.

The chain couples TRBV30 to TRBJ2-5; D is uncertain. Looked up from germline, CDR1 is GTSNPN and CDR2 is SVGIG (reference sequence). V lost 4 bases and J 5 bases, leaving 8 bases between the germline ends. The CDR3 loop spans 11 amino acids. CDR3 residues: CAWKTAETQYF. CDR3 sequence (DNA): TGTGCCTGGAAAACAGCGGAGACCCAGTACTTC.

This clone was picked up one time. The rearrangement uses TRBV11-2 and TRBJ1-2; 7 bases agree with TRBD1. CDR1 SGHAT and CDR2 FQNNGV come from the germline V gene. V shed 4 bases and J 4 bases; nucleotides not matched to a gene: 3. The CDR3 extends over 13 amino acids. This chain's CDR3 is CASSSRGFYGYTF. The CDR3 nucleotides are TGTGCCAGCAGCTCCAGGGGGTTCTATGGCTACACCTTC.

The gene calls are TRBV6-5 and TRBJ1-4; D call uncertain. V lost 8 bases and J lost 7, with 17 bases in between. The germline CDR1 and CDR2 sequences are MNHEY and SVGAGI. The CDR3 extends over 14 amino acids. The chain's CDR3 is CASSGPTTREKLFF. CDR3 coding DNA: TGTGCCAGCTCTGGCCCCACGACCCGTGAAAAACTGTTTTTT.

This chain links TRBV7-9 with TRBJ2-7; tentatively, D is TRBD1 (6 bases). The CDR3 length is 15 residues. V was trimmed by 4 bases and J by 6 bases, leaving 19 bases between them. The V gene's germline CDR1 is SEHNR and CDR2 FQNEAQ (reference sequence). The CDR3 here is CASSSHRQEIGEQYF. The CDR3 DNA is TGTGCCAGCAGCTCCCACCGACAGGAGATCGGCGAGCAGTACTTC.

In regard to this clone: The identical CDR3 is also encoded by other nucleotide sequences in the sample. V usage is TRBV5-6 and J usage is TRBJ2-5, with 12 bases fitting TRBD2. The CDR3 loop spans 17 amino acids. Losses at the gene ends were 7 bases for V and 5 bases for J; bases not matched to a gene: 15. Germline V gene sequence: CDR1 SGHDT, CDR2 YYEEEE. The CDR3 region is CASVRRTSGAPRETQYF. The CDR3 nucleotides are TGTGCCAGCGTTCGACGGACTAGCGGGGCCCCTCGGGAGACCCAGTACTTC.

The chain carries TRBV4-1 and TRBJ1-1; unclear D gene. CDR3 size: 14 residues. V gave up 0 bases and J gave up 5 bases, with 10 bases separating them. Germline V gene lookup returns CDR1 MGHRA and CDR2 YSYEKL. The CDR3 sequence is CASSQEWVGTEAFF. The DNA of the CDR3 is TGCGCCAGCAGCCAAGAATGGGTAGGGACTGAAGCTTTCTTT.

The V gene is TRBV27, the J gene TRBJ2-1, with TRBD2 matching 10 bases. From germline, CDR1 is MNHEY and CDR2 SMNVEV (reference sequence). J lost 4 bases, V lost 4 bases, and 7 bases had no gene match. The CDR3 contains 16 residues. Here the CDR3 reads CASSSRTSGPYNEQFF. The CDR3 nucleotides are TGTGCCAGCAGTTCTCGGACTAGCGGACCGTACAATGAGCAGTTCTTC.

The V call is TRBV5-4, the J call TRBJ1-6, with D uncertain. Germline V lookup: CDR1 SGHNT, CDR2 YYREEE (reference sequence). The V end lost 1 base, the J end lost 9 bases, and 14 bases lay between the germline ends. This CDR3 has 15 residues. The CDR3 region has the DNA TGTGCCAGCAGCTTGAAACCGAGCATGGTTTCACCCCTCCACTTT. It specifies CASSLKPSMVSPLHF.

As to this clone: Other DNA sequences of this sample code for an identical CDR3. The chain has TRBV30 and TRBJ2-7; possible D gene TRBD2, 6 bases. CDR3 length: 13 amino acids. Trimming took off 0 bases at V and 2 bases at J, with 8 bases between the two ends. Per germline, CDR1 GTSNPN and CDR2 SVGIG (reference sequence). CDR3 in amino acids: CAWSVGGTYEQYF. The DNA for the CDR3 is TGTGCCTGGAGTGTTGGGGGGACCTACGAGCAGTACTTC.

The V and J genes are TRBV10-2 and TRBJ1-4, with D hard to call. Trimming took off 10 bases at V and 8 bases at J, with 17 bases between the two ends. The CDR3 has 13 amino acids. The germline gives CDR1 WSHSY, CDR2 SAAADI. CDR3 nucleotides: TGCGCCACCGGTTCGGACCTAGGGGAAAAACTGTTTTTT. This sequence encodes CATGSDLGEKLFF.

V gene TRBV11-1 combines with J gene TRBJ2-7; TRBD2 matches at 10 bases. V shed 5 bases and J 2 bases; nucleotides not matched to a gene: 6. The germline V gene has CDR1 SGHAT and CDR2 FQDESV (reference sequence). The CDR3 covers 15 residues. CDR3 in amino acids: CASSPRTSGPYEQYF. DNA of the CDR3: TGTGCCAGCAGCCCCCGGACTAGCGGTCCCTACGAGCAGTACTTC.

J is TRBJ2-2 and V is TRBV27; D may be TRBD1 (7 bases). V dropped 5 bases and J dropped 5 bases, with 30 bases sitting between them. The CDR3 covers 20 residues. The germline V gene has CDR1 MNHEY and CDR2 SMNVEV (reference sequence). The CDR3 here is CASSLISGGSGHLRTGELFF. CDR3 nucleotide sequence: TGTGCCAGCAGTCTTATATCAGGGGGGTCCGGCCACCTAAGGACCGGGGAGCTGTTTTTT.

The chain links TRBV28 to TRBJ2-5, with D perhaps matching TRBD1 (6 bases). V was clipped by 4 bases and J by 2 bases, with 17 bases between them. From germline, CDR1 is MDHEN and CDR2 SYDVKM. The CDR3 covers 16 residues. In nucleotides, the CDR3 is TGTGCCAGCAGTTCGCTTGGGGGCGCGTGGCAAGAGACCCAGTACTTC. As protein: CASSSLGGAWQETQYF.

This chain links TRBV7-3 with TRBJ2-3; either TRBD1 or TRBD2 may supply D (5 bases each). Germline CDR1 and CDR2: SGHTA and FQGTGA. This CDR3 region has 13 residues. The V gene lost 5 bases and the J gene lost 2 bases, with 8 bases spanning the gap. The CDR3 spells CASSRGATDTQYF. Here the CDR3 DNA reads TGTGCCAGCAGCCGAGGGGCCACAGATACGCAGTATTTT.

The chain joins TRBV5-1 to TRBJ1-1, with D unclear. The germline gives CDR1 SGHRS, CDR2 YFSETQ. The CDR3 length is 14 residues. Trimming took 2 bases from V and 1 from J, leaving 9 bases between them. CDR3 bases: TGCGCCAGCAGCTTCCGACCGGGGAACACTGAAGCTTTCTTT. Translated: CASSFRPGNTEAFF.

V is TRBV4-2 and J is TRBJ2-3, with a tentative D call TRBD2 (5 bases). The CDR3 spans 17 residues. Germline CDR1 and CDR2: LGHNA and YNFKEQ. Trimming removed 0 bases at V and 4 bases at J, with 17 bases between. CDR3 amino acids: CASSQEGSYDSPDTQYF. CDR3 DNA sequence: TGTGCCAGCAGCCAAGAAGGGAGTTACGATTCCCCAGATACGCAGTATTTT.

J is TRBJ2-5 and V is TRBV11-3; perhaps D is TRBD1 or TRBD2 (5 bases each). The V end lost 7 bases, the J end lost 1 base, and 16 bases lay between the germline ends. CDR3 length: 15 amino acids. CDR1 and CDR2 from the germline V gene are SGHNT and YENEEA. In nucleotides, the CDR3 is TGTGCCAGCACCTTCCAGTCCGGGGCCCAAGAGACCCAGTACTTC. Residues: CASTFQSGAQETQYF.